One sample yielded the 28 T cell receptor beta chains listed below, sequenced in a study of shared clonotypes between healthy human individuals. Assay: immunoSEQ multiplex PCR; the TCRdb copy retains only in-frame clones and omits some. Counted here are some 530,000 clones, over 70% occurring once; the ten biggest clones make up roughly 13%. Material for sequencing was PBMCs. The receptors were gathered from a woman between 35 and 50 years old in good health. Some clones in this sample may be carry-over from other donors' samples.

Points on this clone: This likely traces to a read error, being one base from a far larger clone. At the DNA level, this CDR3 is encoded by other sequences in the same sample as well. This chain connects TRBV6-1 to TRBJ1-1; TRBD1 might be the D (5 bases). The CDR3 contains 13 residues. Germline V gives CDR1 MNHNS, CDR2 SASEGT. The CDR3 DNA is TGTGCTAGCAGTGTTGAGGGACACACTGAAGCTTTCTTT. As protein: CASSVEGHTEAFF.

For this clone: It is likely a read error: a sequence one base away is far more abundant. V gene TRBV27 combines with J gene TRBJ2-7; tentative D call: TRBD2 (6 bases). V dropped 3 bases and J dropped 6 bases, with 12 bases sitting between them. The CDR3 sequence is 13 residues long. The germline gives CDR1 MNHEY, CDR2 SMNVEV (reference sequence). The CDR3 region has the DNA TGTGCCAGCAGTTTTACCGGGACTGGCGAGCAGTACTTC. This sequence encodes CASSFTGTGEQYF.

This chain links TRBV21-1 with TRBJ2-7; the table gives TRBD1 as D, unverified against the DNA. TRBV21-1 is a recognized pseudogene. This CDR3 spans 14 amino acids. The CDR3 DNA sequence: TGTGCCAGCAGCAAGCACAGGTCCAGTTGGGAGCAGTACTTC. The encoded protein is CASSKHRSSWEQYF.

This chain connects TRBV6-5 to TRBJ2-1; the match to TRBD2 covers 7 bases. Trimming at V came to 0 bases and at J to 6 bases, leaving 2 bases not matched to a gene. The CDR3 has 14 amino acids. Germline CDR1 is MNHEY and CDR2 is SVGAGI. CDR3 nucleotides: TGTGCCAGCAGTTACTCGACTAGCCGCAATGAGCAGTTCTTC. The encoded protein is CASSYSTSRNEQFF.

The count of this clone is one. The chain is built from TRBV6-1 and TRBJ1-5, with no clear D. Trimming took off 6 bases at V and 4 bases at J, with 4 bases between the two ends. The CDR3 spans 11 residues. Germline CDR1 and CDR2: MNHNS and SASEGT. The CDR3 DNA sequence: TGTGCCAGCAGCGAAAATCAGCCCCAGCATTTT. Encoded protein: CASSENQPQHF.

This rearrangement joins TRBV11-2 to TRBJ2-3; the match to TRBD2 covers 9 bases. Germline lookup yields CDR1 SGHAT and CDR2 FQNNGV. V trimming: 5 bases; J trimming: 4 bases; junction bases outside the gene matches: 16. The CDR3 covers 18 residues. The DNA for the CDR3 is TGTGCCAGCAGCCATGGGCTAGCGGGAAAGTGGTTGGCAGATACGCAGTATTTT. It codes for CASSHGLAGKWLADTQYF.

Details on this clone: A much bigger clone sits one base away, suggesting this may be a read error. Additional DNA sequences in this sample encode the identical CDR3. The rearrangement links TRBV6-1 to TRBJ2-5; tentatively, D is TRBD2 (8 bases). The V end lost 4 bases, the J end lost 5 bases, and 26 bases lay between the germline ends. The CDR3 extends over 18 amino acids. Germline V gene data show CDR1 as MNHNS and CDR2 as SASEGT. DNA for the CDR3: TGTGCCAGCAGTGGCCGACAGGGTGGAGGACTAGCAGGGGAGACCCAGTACTTC. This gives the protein CASSGRQGGGLAGETQYF.

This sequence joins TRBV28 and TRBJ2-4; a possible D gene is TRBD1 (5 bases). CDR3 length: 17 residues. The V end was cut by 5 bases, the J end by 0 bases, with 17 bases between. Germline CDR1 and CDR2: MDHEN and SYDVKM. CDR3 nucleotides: TGTGCCAGCAGTCGGAGACAGTGGACATTAGCCAAAAACATTCAGTACTTC. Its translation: CASSRRQWTLAKNIQYF. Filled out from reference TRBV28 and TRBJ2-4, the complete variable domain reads DVKVTQSSRYLVKRTGEKVFLECVQDMDHENMFWYRQDPGLGLRLIYFSYDVKMKEKGDIPEGYSVSREKKERFSLILESASTNQTSMYLCASSRRQWTLAKNIQYFGAGTRLSVL.

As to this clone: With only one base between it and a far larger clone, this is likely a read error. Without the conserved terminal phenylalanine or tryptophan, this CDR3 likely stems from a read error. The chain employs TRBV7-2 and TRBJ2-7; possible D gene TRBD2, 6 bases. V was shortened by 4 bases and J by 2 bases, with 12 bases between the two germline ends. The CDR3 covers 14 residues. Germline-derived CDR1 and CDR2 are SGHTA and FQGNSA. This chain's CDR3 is CASSSGLIPYEQYL. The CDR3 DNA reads TGTGCCAGCAGCTCCGGACTAATCCCCTACGAGCAGTACTTA.

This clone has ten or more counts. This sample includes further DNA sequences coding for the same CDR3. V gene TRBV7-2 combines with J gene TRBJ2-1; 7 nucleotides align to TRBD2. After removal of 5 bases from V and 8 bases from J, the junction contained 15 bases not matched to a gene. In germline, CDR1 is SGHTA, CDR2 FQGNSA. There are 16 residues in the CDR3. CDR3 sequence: CASSPNGGREVDEQFF. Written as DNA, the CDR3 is TGTGCCAGCAGCCCCAACGGCGGTCGGGAGGTGGATGAGCAGTTCTTC.

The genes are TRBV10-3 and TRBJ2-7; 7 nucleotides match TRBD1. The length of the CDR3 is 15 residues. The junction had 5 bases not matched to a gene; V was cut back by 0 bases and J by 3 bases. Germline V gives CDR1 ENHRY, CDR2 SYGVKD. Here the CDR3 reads CAISESPQGNYEQYF. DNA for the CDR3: TGTGCCATCAGTGAGTCGCCACAGGGGAACTACGAGCAGTACTTC.

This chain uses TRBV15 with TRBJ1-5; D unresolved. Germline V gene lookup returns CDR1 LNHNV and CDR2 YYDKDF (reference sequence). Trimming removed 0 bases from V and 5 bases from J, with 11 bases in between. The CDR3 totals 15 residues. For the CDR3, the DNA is TGTGCCACCAGCAGAGATGGCTCCAACCATCAGCCCCAGCATTTT. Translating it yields CATSRDGSNHQPQHF.

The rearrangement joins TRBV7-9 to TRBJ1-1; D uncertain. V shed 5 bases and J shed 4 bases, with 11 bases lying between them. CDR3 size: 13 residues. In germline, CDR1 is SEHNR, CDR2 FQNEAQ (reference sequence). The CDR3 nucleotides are TGTGCCAGCAGCACGCCACTTCGCACTGAAGCTTTCTTT. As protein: CASSTPLRTEAFF.

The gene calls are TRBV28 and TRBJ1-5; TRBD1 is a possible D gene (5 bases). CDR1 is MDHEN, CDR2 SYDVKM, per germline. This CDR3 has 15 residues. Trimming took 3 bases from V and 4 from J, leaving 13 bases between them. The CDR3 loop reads CASSFAGGGNQPQHF. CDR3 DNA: TGTGCCAGCAGTTTCGCCGGGGGAGGAAATCAGCCCCAGCATTTT.

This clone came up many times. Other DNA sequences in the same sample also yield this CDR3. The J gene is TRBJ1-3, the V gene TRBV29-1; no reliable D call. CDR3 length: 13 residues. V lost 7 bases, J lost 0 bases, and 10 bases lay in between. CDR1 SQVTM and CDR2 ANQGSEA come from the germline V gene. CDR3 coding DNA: TGCAGCGCCCGGGCCACCTCTGGAAACACCATATATTTT. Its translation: CSARATSGNTIYF.

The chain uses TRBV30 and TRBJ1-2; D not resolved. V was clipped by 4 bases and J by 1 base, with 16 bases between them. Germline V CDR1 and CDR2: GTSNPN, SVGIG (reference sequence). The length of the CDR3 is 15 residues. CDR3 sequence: CAWKAQGGGNYGYTF. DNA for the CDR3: TGTGCCTGGAAGGCCCAAGGCGGAGGTAACTATGGCTACACCTTC.

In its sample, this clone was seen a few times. The CDR3 bases are TGTGCCCGAGCGGCGGGAGGGGTAGAGACCCAGTACTTC. This codes for CARAAGGVETQYF. The chain couples TRBV30 to TRBJ2-5; 9 bases align to TRBD2. The CDR3 consists of 13 residues. Trimming cost V 8 bases and J 4 bases; bases outside gene matches: 8. CDR1 and CDR2 from the germline V gene are GTSNPN and SVGIG (reference sequence).

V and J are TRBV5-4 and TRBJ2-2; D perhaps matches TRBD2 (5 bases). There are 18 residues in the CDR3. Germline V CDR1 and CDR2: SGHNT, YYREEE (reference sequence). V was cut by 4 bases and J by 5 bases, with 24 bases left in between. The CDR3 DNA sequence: TGTGCCAGCAGCGGAACCCCCTGGAGAGGACTCCGGACCGGGGAGCTGTTTTTT. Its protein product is CASSGTPWRGLRTGELFF.

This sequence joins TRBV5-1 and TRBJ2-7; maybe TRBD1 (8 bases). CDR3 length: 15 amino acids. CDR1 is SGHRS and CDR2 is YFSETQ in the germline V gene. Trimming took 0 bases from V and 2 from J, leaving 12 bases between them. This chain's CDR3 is CASSLDRGGTYEQYF. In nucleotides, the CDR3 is TGCGCCAGCAGCTTGGACAGGGGGGGAACCTACGAGCAGTACTTC.

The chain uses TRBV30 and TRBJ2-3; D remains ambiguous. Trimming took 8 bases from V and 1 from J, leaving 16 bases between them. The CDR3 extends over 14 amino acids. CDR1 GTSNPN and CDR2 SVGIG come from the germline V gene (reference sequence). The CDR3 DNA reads TGTGCCCAAAACGGAGCGTTCGGCACAGATACGCAGTATTTT. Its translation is CAQNGAFGTDTQYF.

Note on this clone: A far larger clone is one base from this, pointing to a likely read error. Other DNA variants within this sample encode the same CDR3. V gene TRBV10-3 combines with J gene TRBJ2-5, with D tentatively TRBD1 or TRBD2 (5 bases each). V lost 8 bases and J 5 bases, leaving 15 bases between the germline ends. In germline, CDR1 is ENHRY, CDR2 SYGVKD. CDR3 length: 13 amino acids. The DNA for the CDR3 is TGTGCCATCGGGGAGCAGGGTGGGGAGACCCAGTACTTC. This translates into CAIGEQGGETQYF.

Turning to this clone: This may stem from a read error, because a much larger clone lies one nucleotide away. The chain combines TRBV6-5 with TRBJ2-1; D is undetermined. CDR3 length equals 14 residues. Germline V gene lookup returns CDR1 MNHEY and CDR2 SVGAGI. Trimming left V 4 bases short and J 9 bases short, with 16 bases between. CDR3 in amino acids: CASSSLVPHGEQFF. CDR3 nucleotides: TGTGCCAGCAGTTCCCTTGTACCGCACGGTGAGCAGTTCTTC.

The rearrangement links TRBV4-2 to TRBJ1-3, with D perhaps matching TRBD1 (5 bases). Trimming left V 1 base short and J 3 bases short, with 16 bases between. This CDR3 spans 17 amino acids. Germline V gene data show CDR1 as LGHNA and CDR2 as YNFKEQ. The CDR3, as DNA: TGTGCCAGCAGCCAAGCCCAAACGGGGGGTCGTGGAAACACCATATATTTT. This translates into CASSQAQTGGRGNTIYF.

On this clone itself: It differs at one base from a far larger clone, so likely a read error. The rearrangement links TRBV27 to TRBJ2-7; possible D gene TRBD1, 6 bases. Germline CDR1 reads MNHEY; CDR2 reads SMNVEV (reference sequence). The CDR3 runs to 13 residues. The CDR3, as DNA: TGTACCATCTCGGGACACGGTGCCCGAGAGCAGTACTTC. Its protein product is CTISGHGAREQYF.

CDR3: CASSEGAGQETQYF. In nucleotides, the CDR3 is TGCGCCAGCAGCGAGGGGGCAGGGCAAGAGACCCAGTACTTC. The J gene is TRBJ2-5, the V gene TRBV5-1, with 7 bases aligning to TRBD1. This CDR3 is 14 amino acids long. Germline lookup yields CDR1 SGHRS and CDR2 YFSETQ. V trimming: 4 bases; J trimming: 2 bases; junction bases outside the gene matches: 5.

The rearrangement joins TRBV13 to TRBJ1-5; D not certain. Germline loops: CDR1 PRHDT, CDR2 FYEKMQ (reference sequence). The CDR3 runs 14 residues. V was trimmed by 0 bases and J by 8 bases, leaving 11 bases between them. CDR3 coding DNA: TGTGCCAGCAGCTTAGGCCATACTTATAAGCCCCAGCATTTT. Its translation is CASSLGHTYKPQHF.

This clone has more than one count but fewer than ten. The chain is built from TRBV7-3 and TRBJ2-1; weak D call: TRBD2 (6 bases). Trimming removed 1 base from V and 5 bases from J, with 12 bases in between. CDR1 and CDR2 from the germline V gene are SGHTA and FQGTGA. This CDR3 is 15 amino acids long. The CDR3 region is CASSLSGTLNNEQFF. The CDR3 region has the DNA TGTGCCAGCAGCTTAAGCGGGACTTTAAACAATGAGCAGTTCTTC.

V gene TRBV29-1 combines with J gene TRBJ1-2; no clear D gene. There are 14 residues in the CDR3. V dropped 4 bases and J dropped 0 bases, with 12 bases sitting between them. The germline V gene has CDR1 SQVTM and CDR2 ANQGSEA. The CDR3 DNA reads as TGCAGCGTTGGGTCCAGGACCTCTAACTATGGCTACACCTTC. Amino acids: CSVGSRTSNYGYTF.